This T cell receptor (beta chain) was captured in a study of blood T cell repertoires in COVID-19. Original processing methods: Nucleated cell counts were estimated from reference gene primer amplification. Clones were read by immunoSEQ multiplex PCR, and TCRdb kept only the in-frame ones, dropping some. Clonal size and the V and J genes are those of that table, whereas D and trimming came from the DNA. This sample has approximately 45,000 clones, with about 90% found just once. Per germline, CDR1 SGHDN and CDR2 FVKESK. The CDR3 contains 17 residues. Between the trimmed V and J ends, which lost 2 bases and 0 bases, there was a span of 16 bases.

Sequencing was done on a sample of peripheral blood. The receptor's source is a human donor in a cohort sampled during active COVID-19. The chain combines TRBV14 with TRBJ1-1, with D uncertain. The CDR3 region is CASSQPRGLRVNTEAFF. In DNA, the CDR3 is TGTGCCAGCAGCCAACCTCGGGGTTTGCGGGTGAACACTGAAGCTTTCTTT.